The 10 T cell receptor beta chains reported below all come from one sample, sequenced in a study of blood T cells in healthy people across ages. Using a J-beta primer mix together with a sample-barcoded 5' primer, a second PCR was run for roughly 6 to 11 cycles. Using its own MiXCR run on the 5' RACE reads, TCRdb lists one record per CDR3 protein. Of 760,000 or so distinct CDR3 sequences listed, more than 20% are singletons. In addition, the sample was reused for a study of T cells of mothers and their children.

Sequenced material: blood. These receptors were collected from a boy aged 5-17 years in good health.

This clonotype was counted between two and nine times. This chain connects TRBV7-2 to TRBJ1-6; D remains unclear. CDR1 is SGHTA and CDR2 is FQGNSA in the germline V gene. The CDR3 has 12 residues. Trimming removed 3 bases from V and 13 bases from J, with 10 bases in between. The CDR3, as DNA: TGTGCCAGCAGCTTGACACTCCCCCCCCTCCACTTT. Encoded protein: CASSLTLPPLHF.

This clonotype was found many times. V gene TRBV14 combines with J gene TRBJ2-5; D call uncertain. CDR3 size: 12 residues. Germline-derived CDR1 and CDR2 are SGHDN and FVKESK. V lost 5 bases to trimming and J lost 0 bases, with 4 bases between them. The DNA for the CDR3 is TGTGCCAGCAGCGGCTACCAAGAGACCCAGTACTTC. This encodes CASSGYQETQYF.

The CDR3 nucleotides are TGTGCCACCAGTGACCCGGGGGGGCCTGAAGCTTTCTTT. Translated: CATSDPGGPEAFF. The chain is built from TRBV24-1 and TRBJ1-1, with TRBD1 as a possible D gene (6 bases). Germline V gene lookup returns CDR1 KGHDR and CDR2 SFDVKD. V lost 4 bases to trimming and J lost 6 bases, with 11 bases between them. The CDR3 has 13 amino acids.

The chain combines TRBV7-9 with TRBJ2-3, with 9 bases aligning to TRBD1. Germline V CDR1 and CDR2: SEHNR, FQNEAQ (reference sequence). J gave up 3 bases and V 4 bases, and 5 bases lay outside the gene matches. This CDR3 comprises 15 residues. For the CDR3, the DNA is TGTGCCAGCAGCTCCCGGGACAGGGTTACAGATACGCAGTATTTT. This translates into CASSSRDRVTDTQYF.

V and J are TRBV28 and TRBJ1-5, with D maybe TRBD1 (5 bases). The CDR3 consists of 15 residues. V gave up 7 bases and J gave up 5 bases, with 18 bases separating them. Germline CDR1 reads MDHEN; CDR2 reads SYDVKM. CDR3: CASTHDVRGHQPQHF. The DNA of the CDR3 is TGTGCCAGCACCCACGATGTTAGGGGACATCAGCCCCAGCATTTT. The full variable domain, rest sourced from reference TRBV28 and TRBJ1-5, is DVKVTQSSRYLVKRTGEKVFLECVQDMDHENMFWYRQDPGLGLRLIYFSYDVKMKEKGDIPEGYSVSREKKERFSLILESASTNQTSMYLCASTHDVRGHQPQHFGDGTRLSIL.

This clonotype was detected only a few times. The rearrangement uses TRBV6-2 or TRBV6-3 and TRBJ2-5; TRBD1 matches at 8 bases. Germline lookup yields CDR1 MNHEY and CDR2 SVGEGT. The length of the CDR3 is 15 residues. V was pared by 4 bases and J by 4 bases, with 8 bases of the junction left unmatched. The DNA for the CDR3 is TGTGCCAGCAGTTCGCACCAGGGGGCGAGAGAGACCCAGTACTTC. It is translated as CASSSHQGARETQYF.

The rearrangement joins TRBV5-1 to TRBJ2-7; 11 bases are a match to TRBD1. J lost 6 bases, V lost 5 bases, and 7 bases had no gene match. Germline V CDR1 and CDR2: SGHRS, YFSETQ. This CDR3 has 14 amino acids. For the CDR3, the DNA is TGCGCCAGCAGTGGACAGGGGGCGCAAGGCGAGCAGTACTTC. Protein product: CASSGQGAQGEQYF. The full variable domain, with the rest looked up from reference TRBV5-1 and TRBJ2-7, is KAGVTQTPRYLIKTRGQQVTLSCSPISGHRSVSWYQQTPGQGLQFLFEYFSETQRNKGNFPGRFSGRQFSNSRSEMNVSTLELGDSALYLCASSGQGAQGEQYFGPGTRLTVT.

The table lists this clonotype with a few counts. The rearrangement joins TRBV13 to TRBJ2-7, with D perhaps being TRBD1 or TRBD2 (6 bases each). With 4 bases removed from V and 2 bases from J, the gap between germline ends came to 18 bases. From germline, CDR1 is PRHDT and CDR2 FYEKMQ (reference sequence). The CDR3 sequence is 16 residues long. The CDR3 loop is CASSSRPGAIPYEQYF. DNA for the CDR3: TGTGCCAGCAGCTCTCGACCGGGGGCGATCCCCTACGAGCAGTACTTC.

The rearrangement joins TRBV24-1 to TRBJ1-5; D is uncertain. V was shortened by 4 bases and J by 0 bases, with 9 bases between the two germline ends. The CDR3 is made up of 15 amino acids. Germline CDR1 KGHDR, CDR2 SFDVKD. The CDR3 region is CATSESQHSNQPQHF. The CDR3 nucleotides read TGTGCCACCAGTGAGTCCCAGCATAGCAATCAGCCCCAGCATTTT.

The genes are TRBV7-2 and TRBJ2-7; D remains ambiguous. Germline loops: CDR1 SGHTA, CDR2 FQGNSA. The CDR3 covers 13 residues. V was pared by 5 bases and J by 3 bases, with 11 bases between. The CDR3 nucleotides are TGTGCCAGCAGCCCGACGCCAGACTACGAGCAGTACTTC. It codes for CASSPTPDYEQYF.